These T cell receptor beta chains were read from a single sample in a study of OX40 agonist ivuxolimab in advanced cancers. Sequencing used immunoSEQ multiplex PCR; TCRdb keeps in-frame clones, though not all of them. The sample carries about 84,000 clones, approximately 93% recorded once. This material consisted of CD4+ or CD8+ T cells sorted from blood, taken in a trial of the OX40 agonist ivuxolimab. The receptors were sampled from an adult with an advanced solid tumor such as melanoma, head and neck, liver or kidney cancer. The CDR3 runs from the conserved cysteine through the conserved F or W. The D gene is left open where the match is weak. Where a row states a size, it is once, few, many or the class of an expanded clone; other rows omit it.

>TRBV28|NA|NA|14|TRBJ2-1
TGTGCCACGACCAGGAGGGCCTTTATCAATGAGCAGTTCTTC
CATTRRAFINEQFF
>TRBV9|TRBD1|NA|14|TRBJ1-4
TGTGCCAGCAGCCCTGGGACAGGGTTTGAAAAACTGTTTTTT
CASSPGTGFEKLFF
>TRBV4-2|NA|NA|15|TRBJ2-3
TGTGCCAGCAGCCAAGAGTCGACAGGCACAGATACGCAGTATTTT
CASSQESTGTDTQYF
>TRBV21-1|NA|NA|17|TRBJ2-5
TGTGCCAGCAGCAAACCCCAAACGCCAGGGGGCTGGGAGACCCAGTACTTC
CASSKPQTPGGWETQYF
>TRBV5-4|TRBD2|once|15|TRBJ2-1
TGTGCCAGCAGCTCGGCGGGAGGCAGTGGCAATGAGCAGTTCTTC
CASSSAGGSGNEQFF
>TRBV4-2|NA|NA|15|TRBJ2-7
TGTGCCAGCAGCCAAGATCGGGGGGCAGCGGGCGAGCAGTACTTC
CASSQDRGAAGEQYF
>TRBV6-1|TRBD2|NA|15|TRBJ2-1
TGTGCCAGCAGTGAAGCCATAGCGGGAGGGCTTGAGCAGTTCTTC
CASSEAIAGGLEQFF
>TRBV28|NA|NA|12|TRBJ2-1
TGTGCCAGCAGTTGGCGGTACAATGAGCAGTTCTTC
CASSWRYNEQFF
>TRBV4-1|NA|NA|15|TRBJ1-2
TGCGCCAGCAGCCAAGGACTCGGCCAGATATATGGCTACACCTTC
CASSQGLGQIYGYTF
>TRBV4-1|NA|NA|17|TRBJ2-2
TGCGCCAGCAGCCAAATCGCCCCCCCTTCGAACACCGGGGAGCTGTTTTTT
CASSQIAPPSNTGELFF
>TRBV19|TRBD1|NA|16|TRBJ2-7
TGTGCCAGTAGTATCCTAGGACAGGGGAGTCTCTCCGAGCAGTACTTC
CASSILGQGSLSEQYF
>TRBV7-3|NA|NA|15|TRBJ2-6
TGTGCCAGCAGCTTAACGCCAACTGGGGCCAACGTCCTGACTTTC
CASSLTPTGANVLTF
>TRBV4-1|NA|NA|15|TRBJ1-1
TGCGCCAGCGTGGGAGTAGGGGGGGCAAACACTGAAGCTTTCTTT
CASVGVGGANTEAFF
>TRBV28|TRBD1|NA|14|TRBJ2-1
TGTGCCAGCAGTCCCGGGACAGGGGGTTTTGAGCAGTTCTTC
CASSPGTGGFEQFF
>TRBV6-1|NA|NA|14|TRBJ2-7
TGTGCCAGTGGGGACTCCAAGGTAACCTACGAGCAGTACTTC
CASGDSKVTYEQYF
>TRBV5-1|TRBD1|NA|14|TRBJ2-1
TGCGCCAGCAGGTCCTCCGGGACAGGGGATGAGCAGTTCTTC
CASRSSGTGDEQFF
>TRBV19|NA|NA|14|TRBJ1-5
TGTGCCAGTAGTACCGACAGCAGCAATCAGCCCCAGCATTTT
CASSTDSSNQPQHF
>TRBV9|NA|once|16|TRBJ2-1
TGTGCCAGCAGCCAGGGATTCCGGACCAGTTACAATGAGCAGTTCTTC
CASSQGFRTSYNEQFF
>TRBV5-8|TRBD1|NA|14|TRBJ1-5
TGTGCCAGCAACCAGGGACAGCGCAATCAGCCCCAGCATTTT
CASNQGQRNQPQHF
>TRBV2|NA|NA|13|TRBJ2-3
TGTGCCAGCTCGGGGGTAGGCACAGATACGCAGTATTTT
CASSGVGTDTQYF
>TRBV4-3|NA|few|14|TRBJ2-2
TGCGCCAGCAGCCCTCGACAGCGCACCGGGGAGCTGTTTTTT
CASSPRQRTGELFF
>TRBV9|TRBD2|NA|14|TRBJ2-3
TGTGCCAGCAGCGGTGCGGGAGTCACGGATACGCAGTATTTT
CASSGAGVTDTQYF
>TRBV7-3|NA|NA|14|TRBJ2-1
TGTGCCAGCAGCTCAATGGGCTGGGACAATGAGCAGTTCTTC
CASSSMGWDNEQFF
>TRBV28|TRBD2|few|16|TRBJ2-7
TGTGCCAGCAGTACTCCGACTAGCGGGAGTACCTACGAGCAGTACTTC
CASSTPTSGSTYEQYF
>TRBV6-6|TRBD1|NA|14|TRBJ2-1
TGTGCCAGCAGTTTCTGGGACAGGGAGGGTGAGCAGTTCTTC
CASSFWDREGEQFF
>TRBV15|NA|NA|14|TRBJ1-2
TGTGCCACCAGCGAGAGGGCCTCGGGCTATGGCTACACCTTC
CATSERASGYGYTF
>TRBV18|NA|once|16|TRBJ1-3
TGTGCCAGCTCACCGTCACAGGGTTTATCTGGAAACACCATATATTTT
CASSPSQGLSGNTIYF
>TRBV27|TRBD1|NA|14|TRBJ2-7
TGTGCCAGCAGTTTTGTACAGGGGACCTACGAGCAGTACTTC
CASSFVQGTYEQYF
>TRBV9|NA|NA|14|TRBJ2-5
TGTGCCAGCAGCGCGGACAGAGGGCCGCAGACCCAGTACTTC
CASSADRGPQTQYF
>TRBV6-5|NA|NA|14|TRBJ2-7
TGTGCCAGCAGTTTTGGGCCGAGTGTCTACGAGCAGTACTTC
CASSFGPSVYEQYF
>TRBV7-2|TRBD1|NA|14|TRBJ2-7
TGTGCCAGCAGCTTCACGACAGGGTACTACGAGCAGTACTTC
CASSFTTGYYEQYF
>TRBV4-3|TRBD2|NA|18|TRBJ2-2
TGCGCCAGCAGCCAAGGGGCACTAGCGGTAACAAACACCGGGGAGCTGTTTTTT
CASSQGALAVTNTGELFF
>TRBV11-1|NA|NA|15|TRBJ2-7
TGTGCCAGCAGATTTTTGACAACACGCTCCTACGAGCAGTACTTC
CASRFLTTRSYEQYF
>TRBV15|NA|NA|18|TRBJ2-1
TGTGCCACCAGCAGAGCTAAGAACCTACTCGGCTCCTACAATGAGCAGTTCTTC
CATSRAKNLLGSYNEQFF
>TRBV6-1|NA|NA|14|TRBJ2-1
TGTGCCAGCAGTGTCGGGACCCGCTGGAATGAGCAGTTCTTC
CASSVGTRWNEQFF
>TRBV29-1|NA|NA|14|TRBJ2-1
TGCAGCGTTCTACGGGAGAGCTCCTACAATGAGCAGTTCTTC
CSVLRESSYNEQFF
>TRBV9|TRBD2|NA|15|TRBJ2-3
TGTGCCAGCAGCGTAGGGGAGGGAGTATGGGATACGCAGTATTTT
CASSVGEGVWDTQYF
>TRBV5-6|NA|NA|15|TRBJ2-7
TGTGCCAGCAGCTTAAACGAGGGAGGCCCCTACGAGCAGTACTTC
CASSLNEGGPYEQYF
>TRBV6-5|NA|once|14|TRBJ2-7
TGTGCCAGCAGTCCCGGTCAGAGGTCCTACGAGCAGTACTTC
CASSPGQRSYEQYF
>TRBV6-1|TRBD1|NA|13|TRBJ1-1
TGTGCCAGCAGGGTGACAGGGTCTCCTGAAGCTTTCTTT
CASRVTGSPEAFF
>TRBV6-6|NA|NA|16|TRBJ2-1
TGTGCCAGCAGTTACCCCGAAGTAGGAGCCTACAATGAGCAGTTCTTC
CASSYPEVGAYNEQFF
>TRBV7-2|TRBD2|NA|17|TRBJ2-7
TGTGCCAGCAGCTTAGGGACTAGCGGGAGGTTCTCCTACGAGCAGTACTTC
CASSLGTSGRFSYEQYF
>TRBV7-3|TRBD1|NA|14|TRBJ2-7
TGTGCCAGCAGCATACCAGGACAGGGCTCCGAGCAGTACTTC
CASSIPGQGSEQYF
>TRBV6-1|NA|NA|14|TRBJ1-5
TGTGCCATGGGGGAGACAATTAGCAATCAGCCCCAGCATTTT
CAMGETISNQPQHF
>TRBV6-5|NA|NA|14|TRBJ2-7
TGTGCCAGCAGTTATGAGTTTTATCGCTACGAGCAGTACTTC
CASSYEFYRYEQYF